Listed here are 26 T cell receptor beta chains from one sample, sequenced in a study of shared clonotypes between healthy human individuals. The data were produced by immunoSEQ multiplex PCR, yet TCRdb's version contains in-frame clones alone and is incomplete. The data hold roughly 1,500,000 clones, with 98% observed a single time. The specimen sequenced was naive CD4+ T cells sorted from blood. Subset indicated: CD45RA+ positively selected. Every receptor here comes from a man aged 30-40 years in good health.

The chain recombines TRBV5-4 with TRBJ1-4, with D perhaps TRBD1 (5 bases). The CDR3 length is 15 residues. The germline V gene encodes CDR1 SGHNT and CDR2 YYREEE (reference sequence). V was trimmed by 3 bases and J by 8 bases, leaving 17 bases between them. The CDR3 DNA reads TGTGCCAGCAGCTATTATGGCCAGGGAGAGGAAAAACTGTTTTTT. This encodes CASSYYGQGEEKLFF.

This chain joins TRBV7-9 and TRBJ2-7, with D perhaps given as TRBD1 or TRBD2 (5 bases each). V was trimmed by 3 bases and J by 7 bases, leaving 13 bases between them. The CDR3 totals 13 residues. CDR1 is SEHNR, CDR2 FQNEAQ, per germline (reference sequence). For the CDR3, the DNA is TGTGCCAGCAGCTTGGGGGTCACGGGGGAGCAGTACTTC. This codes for CASSLGVTGEQYF. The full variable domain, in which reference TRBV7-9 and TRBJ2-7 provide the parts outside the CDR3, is DTGVSQNPRHKITKRGQNVTFRCDPISEHNRLYWYRQTLGQGPEFLTYFQNEAQLEKSRLLSDRFSAERPKGSFSTLEIQRTEQGDSAMYLCASSLGVTGEQYFGPGTRLTVT.

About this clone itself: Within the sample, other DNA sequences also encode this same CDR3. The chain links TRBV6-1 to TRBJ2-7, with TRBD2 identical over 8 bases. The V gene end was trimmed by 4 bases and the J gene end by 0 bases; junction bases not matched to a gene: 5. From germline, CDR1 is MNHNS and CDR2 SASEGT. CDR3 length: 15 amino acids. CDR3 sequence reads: CASSATSGVSYEQYF. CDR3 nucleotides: TGTGCCAGCAGTGCCACTAGCGGCGTCTCCTACGAGCAGTACTTC.

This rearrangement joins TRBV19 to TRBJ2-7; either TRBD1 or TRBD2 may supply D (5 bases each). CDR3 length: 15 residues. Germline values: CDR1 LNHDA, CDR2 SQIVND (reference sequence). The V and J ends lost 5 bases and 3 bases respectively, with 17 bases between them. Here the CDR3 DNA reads TGTGCCAGTAGTCTCGACAGTATCGGGGTCTACGAGCAGTACTTC. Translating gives CASSLDSIGVYEQYF.

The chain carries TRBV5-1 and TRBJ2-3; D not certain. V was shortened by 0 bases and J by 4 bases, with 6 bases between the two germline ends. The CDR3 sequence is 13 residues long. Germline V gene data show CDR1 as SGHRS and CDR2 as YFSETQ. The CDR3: CASSLVFADTQYF. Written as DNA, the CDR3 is TGCGCCAGCAGCTTGGTGTTCGCAGATACGCAGTATTTT.

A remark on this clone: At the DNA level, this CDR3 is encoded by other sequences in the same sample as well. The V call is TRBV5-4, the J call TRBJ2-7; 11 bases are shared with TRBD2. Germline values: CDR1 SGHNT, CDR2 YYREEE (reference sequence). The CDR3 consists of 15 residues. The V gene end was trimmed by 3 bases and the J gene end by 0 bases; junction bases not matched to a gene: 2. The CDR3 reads CASSSTSGSSYEQYF. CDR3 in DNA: TGTGCCAGCAGCTCAACTAGCGGGAGCTCCTACGAGCAGTACTTC.

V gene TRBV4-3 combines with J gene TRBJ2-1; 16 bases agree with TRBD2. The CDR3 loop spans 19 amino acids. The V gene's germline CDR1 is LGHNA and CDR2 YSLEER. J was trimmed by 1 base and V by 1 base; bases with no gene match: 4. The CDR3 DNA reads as TGCGCCAGCAGCCAAGTGGGACTAGCGGGAGGGGTATCCTACAATGAGCAGTTCTTC. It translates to CASSQVGLAGGVSYNEQFF.

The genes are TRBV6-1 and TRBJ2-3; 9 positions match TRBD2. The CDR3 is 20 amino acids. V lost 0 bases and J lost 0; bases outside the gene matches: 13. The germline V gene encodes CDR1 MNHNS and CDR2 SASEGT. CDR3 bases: TGTGCCAGCAGTGAAGCCGTCCGGACTAGCGCTGTCTTTAGCACAGATACGCAGTATTTT. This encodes CASSEAVRTSAVFSTDTQYF.

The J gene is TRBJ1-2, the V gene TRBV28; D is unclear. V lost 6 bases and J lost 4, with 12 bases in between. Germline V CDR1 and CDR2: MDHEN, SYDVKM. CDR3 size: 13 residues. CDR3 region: CASRTWPSYGYTF. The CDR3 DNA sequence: TGTGCCAGCAGGACCTGGCCCAGCTATGGCTACACCTTC.

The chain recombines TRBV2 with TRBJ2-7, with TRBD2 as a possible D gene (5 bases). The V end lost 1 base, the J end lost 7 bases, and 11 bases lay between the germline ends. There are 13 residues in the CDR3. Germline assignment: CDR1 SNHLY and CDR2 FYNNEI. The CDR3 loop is CASSEGSGVEQYF. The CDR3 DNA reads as TGTGCCAGCAGTGAAGGTTCCGGGGTGGAGCAGTACTTC.

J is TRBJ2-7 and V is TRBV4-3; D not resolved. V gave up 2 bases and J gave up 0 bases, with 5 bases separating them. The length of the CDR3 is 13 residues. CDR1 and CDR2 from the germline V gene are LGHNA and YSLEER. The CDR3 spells CASSQSDSYEQYF. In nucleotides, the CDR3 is TGCGCCAGCAGCCAATCCGACTCCTACGAGCAGTACTTC.

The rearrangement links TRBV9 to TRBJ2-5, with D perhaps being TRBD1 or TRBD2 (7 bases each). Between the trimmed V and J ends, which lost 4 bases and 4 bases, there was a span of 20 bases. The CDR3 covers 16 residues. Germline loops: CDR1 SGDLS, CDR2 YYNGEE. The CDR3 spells CASSNPRGRATETQYF. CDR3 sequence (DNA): TGTGCCAGCAGCAACCCCAGGGGGAGGGCCACAGAGACCCAGTACTTC.

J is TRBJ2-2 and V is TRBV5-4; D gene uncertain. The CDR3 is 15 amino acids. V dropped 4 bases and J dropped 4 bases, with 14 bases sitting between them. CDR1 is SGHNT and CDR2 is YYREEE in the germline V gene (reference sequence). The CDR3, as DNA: TGTGCCAGCAGCCCCGTCCAAAGTCTCACCGGGGAGCTGTTTTTT. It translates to CASSPVQSLTGELFF.

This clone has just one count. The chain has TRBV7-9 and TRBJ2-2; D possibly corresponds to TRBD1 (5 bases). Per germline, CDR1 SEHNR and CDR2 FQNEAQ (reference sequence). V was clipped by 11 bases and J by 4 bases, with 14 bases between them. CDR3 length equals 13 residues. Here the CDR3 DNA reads TGTGCCTCAAAGACAGTCAGCACCGGGGAGCTGTTTTTT. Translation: CASKTVSTGELFF.

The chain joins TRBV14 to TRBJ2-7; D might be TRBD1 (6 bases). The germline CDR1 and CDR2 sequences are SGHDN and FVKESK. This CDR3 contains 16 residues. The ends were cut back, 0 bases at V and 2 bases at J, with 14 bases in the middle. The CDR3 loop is CASSQDFGTNTYEQYF. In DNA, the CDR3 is TGTGCCAGCAGCCAAGATTTCGGGACAAACACCTACGAGCAGTACTTC.

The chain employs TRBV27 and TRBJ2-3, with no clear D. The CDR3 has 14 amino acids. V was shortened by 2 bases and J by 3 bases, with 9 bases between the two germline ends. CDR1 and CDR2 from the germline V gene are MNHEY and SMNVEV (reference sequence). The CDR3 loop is CASSLNPLTDTQYF. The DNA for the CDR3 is TGTGCCAGCAGTTTAAACCCCCTAACAGATACGCAGTATTTT.

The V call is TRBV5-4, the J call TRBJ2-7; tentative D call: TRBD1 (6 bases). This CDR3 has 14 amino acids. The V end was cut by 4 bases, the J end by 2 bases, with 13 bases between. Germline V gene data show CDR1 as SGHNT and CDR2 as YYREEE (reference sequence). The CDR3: CASSPRDTTYEQYF. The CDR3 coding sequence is TGTGCCAGCAGCCCGAGGGACACCACCTACGAGCAGTACTTC.

The CDR3 reads CASTGTSTGELFF. DNA for the CDR3: TGTGCCAGCACGGGGACTTCCACCGGGGAGCTGTTTTTT. The rearrangement uses TRBV2 and TRBJ2-2; the D gene is possibly TRBD2 (6 bases). Trimming took off 7 bases at V and 4 bases at J, with 10 bases between the two ends. This CDR3 region has 13 residues. Germline assignment: CDR1 SNHLY and CDR2 FYNNEI.

The CDR3 region has the DNA TGTGCCAGCAGCGTAGGTGGCCGAGGGACAGGGCTCGAGCAGTACTTC. Translated, it gives CASSVGGRGTGLEQYF. The V call is TRBV9, the J call TRBJ2-7, with 9 bases identical to TRBD1. The trim removed 0 bases at V and 6 bases at J, leaving 10 bases unmatched. CDR3 length: 16 amino acids. Germline-derived CDR1 and CDR2 are SGDLS and YYNGEE. Combining the CDR3 with reference TRBV9 and TRBJ2-7 gives the whole variable domain DSGVTQTPKHLITATGQRVTLRCSPRSGDLSVYWYQQSLDQGLQFLIQYYNGEERAKGNILERFSAQQFPDLHSELNLSSLELGDSALYFCASSVGGRGTGLEQYFGPGTRLTVT.

This CDR3 reads CASSQGLGQGGRDQPQHF. CDR3 nucleotides: TGTGCCAGCAGCCAAGGTTTGGGACAGGGGGGAAGGGATCAGCCCCAGCATTTT. V and J are TRBV4-2 and TRBJ1-5; the match to TRBD1 covers 11 bases. CDR3 length: 18 residues. CDR1 and CDR2 from the germline V gene are LGHNA and YNFKEQ. V trimming: 1 base; J trimming: 5 bases; junction bases outside the gene matches: 10.

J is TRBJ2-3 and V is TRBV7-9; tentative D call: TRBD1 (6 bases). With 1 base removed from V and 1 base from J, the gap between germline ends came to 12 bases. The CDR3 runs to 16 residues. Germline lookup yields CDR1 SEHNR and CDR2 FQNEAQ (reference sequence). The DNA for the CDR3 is TGTGCCAGCAGCTTAGGTCCCAGGGGAGGCACAGATACGCAGTATTTT. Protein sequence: CASSLGPRGGTDTQYF.

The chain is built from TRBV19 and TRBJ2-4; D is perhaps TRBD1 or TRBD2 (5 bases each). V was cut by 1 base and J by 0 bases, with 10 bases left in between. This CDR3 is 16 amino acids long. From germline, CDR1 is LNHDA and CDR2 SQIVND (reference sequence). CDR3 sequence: CASSIAGASAKNIQYF. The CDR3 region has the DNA TGTGCCAGTAGTATAGCCGGGGCGTCAGCCAAAAACATTCAGTACTTC.

CDR3 amino acids: CASSPRDVPGEQFF. The CDR3 DNA reads TGTGCCAGCAGCCCCCGGGACGTCCCCGGTGAGCAGTTCTTC. This chain joins TRBV9 and TRBJ2-1; possibly TRBD1 or TRBD2 for D (5 bases each). V lost 4 bases and J 9 bases, leaving 17 bases between the germline ends. Germline CDR1 is SGDLS and CDR2 is YYNGEE. The CDR3 sequence is 14 residues long.

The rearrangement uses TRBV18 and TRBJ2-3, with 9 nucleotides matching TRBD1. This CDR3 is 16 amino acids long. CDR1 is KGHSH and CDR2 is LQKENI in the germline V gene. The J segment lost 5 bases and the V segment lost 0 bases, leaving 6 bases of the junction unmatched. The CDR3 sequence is CASSPPIGTGLDTQYF. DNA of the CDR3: TGTGCCAGCTCACCACCGATCGGGACAGGGTTAGATACGCAGTATTTT.

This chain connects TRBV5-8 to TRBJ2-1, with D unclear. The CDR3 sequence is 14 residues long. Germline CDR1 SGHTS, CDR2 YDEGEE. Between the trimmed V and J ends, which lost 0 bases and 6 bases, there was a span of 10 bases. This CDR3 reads CASSLDSPLNEQFF. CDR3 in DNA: TGTGCCAGCAGCTTGGATTCCCCGCTCAATGAGCAGTTCTTC.

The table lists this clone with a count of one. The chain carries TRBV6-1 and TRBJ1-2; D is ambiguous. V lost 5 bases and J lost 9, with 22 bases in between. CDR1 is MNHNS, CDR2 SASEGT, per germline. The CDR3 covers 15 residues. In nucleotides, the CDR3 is TGTGCCAGCAGTCGCCACAGTCGGGAGGGTCTTAGCTACACCTTC. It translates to CASSRHSREGLSYTF.